This T cell receptor beta chain stems from a study of T cell responses to AZD1222 COVID-19 vaccine. V was shortened by 2 bases and J by 4 bases, with 15 bases between the two germline ends. Germline V lookup: CDR1 SGDLS, CDR2 YYNGEE. The CDR3 extends over 15 amino acids. Data came from immunoSEQ multiplex PCR; TCRdb stores just in-frame clones and leaves some out. This sample yields roughly 200,000 clones, of which approximately 91% are seen a single time; around 1.6% belongs to the top ten. The sequencing used peripheral blood, collected 28 days after the second AZD1222 dose. The TCR comes from an adult who received the AZD1222 COVID-19 vaccine. The gene calls are TRBV9 and TRBJ1-2; D remains unclear. Here the CDR3 reads CASSVSDRAAYGYTF. The DNA of the CDR3 is TGTGCCAGCAGCGTCTCAGATAGGGCCGCCTATGGCTACACCTTC.